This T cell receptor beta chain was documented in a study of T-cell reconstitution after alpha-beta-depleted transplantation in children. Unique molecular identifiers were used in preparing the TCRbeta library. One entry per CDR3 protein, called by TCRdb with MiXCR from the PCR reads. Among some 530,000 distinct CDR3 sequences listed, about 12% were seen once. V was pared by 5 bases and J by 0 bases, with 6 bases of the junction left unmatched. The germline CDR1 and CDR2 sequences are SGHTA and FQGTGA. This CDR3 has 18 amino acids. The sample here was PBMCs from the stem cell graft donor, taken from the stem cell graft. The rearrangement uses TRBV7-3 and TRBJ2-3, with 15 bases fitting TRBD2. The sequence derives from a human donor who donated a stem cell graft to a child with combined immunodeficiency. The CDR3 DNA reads TGTGCCAGCAGCACAGGGACTAGCGGGGGGCTGAGCACAGATACGCAGTATTTT. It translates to CASSTGTSGGLSTDTQYF.